These 29 T cell receptor beta chains originate from one sample sequenced in a study of post-analysis software for immune sequencing data. The study's findings and limits: TRBV5-6, TRBV5-1 and TRBV20-1 were among 4 or 5 TRBV segments more frequent in patients than controls.

Presence of unique molecular identifiers characterized the TCR beta cDNA libraries. TCRdb reprocessed the PCR reads with MiXCR, giving one entry per CDR3 protein. The sample has about 180,000 distinct CDR3 sequences, approximately 31% seen once; the top ten hold 1.5%. These receptors' targets are unknown. Sequencing was done on a sample of blood. The receptor set was obtained from a girl aged 5 to 17 with multiple sclerosis.

In this sample, this clonotype turned up many times. V gene TRBV11-2 combines with J gene TRBJ2-5; no clear D. CDR3 length: 14 amino acids. CDR1 SGHAT and CDR2 FQNNGV come from the germline V gene. V lost 1 base, J lost 6 bases, and 12 bases lay in between. CDR3 loop: CASSLGDAGKTQYF. In nucleotides, the CDR3 is TGTGCCAGCAGCTTAGGAGACGCCGGCAAGACCCAGTACTTC.

This clonotype was seen just once. V is TRBV9 and J is TRBJ1-2, with D possibly TRBD1 on 6 matching bases. This CDR3 is 16 amino acids long. Germline V lookup: CDR1 SGDLS, CDR2 YYNGEE. V was cut by 4 bases and J by 8 bases, with 24 bases left in between. The DNA of the CDR3 is TGTGCCAGCAGCAAAACTCCAGGGGATTTGGTGGAGGGCTACACCTTC. The encoded protein is CASSKTPGDLVEGYTF.

This chain joins TRBV10-3 and TRBJ1-1; the match to TRBD1 covers 9 bases. The CDR3 has 16 amino acids. From germline, CDR1 is ENHRY and CDR2 SYGVKD. The trim removed 6 bases at V and 4 bases at J, leaving 12 bases unmatched. In DNA form, the CDR3 reads TGTGCCATCAGCGGATCCGGGACAGGGAAGACCACTGAAGCTTTCTTT. This codes for CAISGSGTGKTTEAFF.

This chain links TRBV12-5 with TRBJ1-1, with D tentatively TRBD1 (6 bases). Germline V gene sequence: CDR1 LGHNT, CDR2 FRNRAP. This CDR3 comprises 13 residues. The V end lost 5 bases, the J end lost 6 bases, and 13 bases lay between the germline ends. The CDR3 DNA sequence: TGTGCTAGTGGTGAAACAGGGCTGGCTGAAGCTTTCTTT. Translating it yields CASGETGLAEAFF.

About this clonotype: A read error may produce the germline difference seen at one junction end. The CDR3 DNA is TGTGCCGGCAGCAACAGGGTTAACTATGGCTACACCTTC. It translates to CAGSNRVNYGYTF. The chain employs TRBV11-2 and TRBJ1-2; weak D call: TRBD1 (6 bases). The CDR3 loop spans 13 amino acids. Germline CDR1 reads SGHAT; CDR2 reads FQNNGV.

In this sample, this clonotype turned up many times. The gene calls are TRBV7-9 and TRBJ2-1; 7 bases are a match to TRBD2. V lost 5 bases and J lost 6; bases outside the gene matches: 10. This CDR3 contains 15 residues. Germline V gives CDR1 SEHNR, CDR2 FQNEAQ (reference sequence). CDR3 amino acids: CASSQLALRGNEQFF. CDR3 DNA sequence: TGTGCCAGCAGCCAACTAGCGCTGAGGGGCAATGAGCAGTTCTTC.

This clonotype was picked up a small number of times. V and J are TRBV12-3 or TRBV12-4 and TRBJ1-5; 8 nucleotides agree with TRBD1. Trimming removed 2 bases from V and 4 bases from J; junction bases left unmatched: 1. The CDR3 sequence is 14 residues long. CDR3 protein: CASSLQGANQPQHF. The CDR3 nucleotides read TGTGCCAGCAGTTTACAGGGGGCAAATCAGCCCCAGCATTTT.

The table lists this clonotype with many counts. The DNA of the CDR3 is TGTGCCAGCAATCGTGCGGGAGGGCCCTCAGATGAGCAGTTCTTC. It translates to CASNRAGGPSDEQFF. The chain couples TRBV6-5 to TRBJ2-1, with 9 bases identical to TRBD2. This CDR3 region has 15 residues. The germline V gene encodes CDR1 MNHEY and CDR2 SVGAGI. V shed 7 bases, J shed 8 bases, and the junction held 12 bases outside the gene matches.

This sequence joins TRBV20-1 and TRBJ2-2; 11 bases map to TRBD2. V was pared by 3 bases and J by 6 bases, with 3 bases of the junction left unmatched. CDR1 and CDR2 from the germline V gene are DFQATT and SNEGSKA (reference sequence). The CDR3 spans 14 residues. The DNA for the CDR3 is TGCAGTGCTAGTAGCGGGAGGGCCTCCGGGGAGCTGTTTTTT. It encodes CSASSGRASGELFF.

This clonotype was found a few times. The chain links TRBV24-1 to TRBJ1-4; unclear D gene. The CDR3 contains 14 residues. Germline CDR1 KGHDR, CDR2 SFDVKD. V lost 4 bases and J 4 bases, leaving 9 bases between the germline ends. The CDR3 nucleotides are TGTGCCACCAGTGAAGGGTCCGATAATGAAAAACTGTTTTTT. Protein sequence: CATSEGSDNEKLFF.

To note about this clonotype: A much bigger clone sits one base away, suggesting this may be a read error. The V and J genes are TRBV3-1 and TRBJ2-1; 10 bases line up with TRBD2. CDR3 length: 13 residues. Looked up from germline, CDR1 is LGHDT and CDR2 is YNNKEL (reference sequence). CDR3 nucleotides: TGTGCCGTGGGGACTAGCGTATACAATGAGCAGTCCTTC. Its translation is CAVGTSVYNEQSF.

The gene calls are TRBV6-2 or TRBV6-3 and TRBJ2-7; TRBD1 aligns across 8 bases. The V gene's germline CDR1 is MNHEY and CDR2 SVGEGT. Germline trimming cut 6 bases from V and 2 bases from J; bases unmatched to any gene: 9. The CDR3 is made up of 15 amino acids. The CDR3 nucleotides read TGTGCCAGCAGCCAATGGACAGGGACGACCTACGAGCAGTACTTC. This codes for CASSQWTGTTYEQYF.

This clonotype was found many times. The V call is TRBV3-1, the J call TRBJ2-5; TRBD2 matches 7 bases. The germline V gene has CDR1 LGHDT and CDR2 YNNKEL (reference sequence). The CDR3 is 14 amino acids. J lost 3 bases, V lost 4 bases, and 5 bases had no gene match. CDR3 residues: CASSLASGKETQYF. CDR3 nucleotides: TGTGCCAGCAGCCTTGCTAGCGGCAAAGAGACCCAGTACTTC.

The chain couples TRBV5-1 to TRBJ1-1; 7 nucleotides align to TRBD1. The CDR3 runs to 15 residues. In germline, CDR1 is SGHRS, CDR2 YFSETQ. V was clipped by 6 bases and J by 0 bases; unmatched bases: 8. Written as DNA, the CDR3 is TGCGCCAGCACGCCTTTGGGACAGATGAACACTGAAGCTTTCTTT. This gives the protein CASTPLGQMNTEAFF.

The CDR3 DNA sequence: TGTGCCAGCTCACCAGAAGCGGTAGGCTATGAGCAGTTCTTC. This translates into CASSPEAVGYEQFF. This sequence joins TRBV18 and TRBJ2-1, with D tentatively TRBD2 (5 bases). Germline V gene lookup returns CDR1 KGHSH and CDR2 LQKENI. V was clipped by 2 bases and J by 8 bases, with 13 bases between them. The CDR3 is made up of 14 amino acids.

The chain couples TRBV11-1 to TRBJ2-5, with 10 bases fitting TRBD2. This CDR3 has 18 residues. V dropped 0 bases and J dropped 11; count of bases not matched to a gene: 18. Germline V gene data show CDR1 as SGHAT and CDR2 as FQDESV (reference sequence). The CDR3, as DNA: TGTGCCAGCAGCTTAGCCCCAAAGCGAGCGGGAGGGGTCAATGAGCAGTACTTC. This translates into CASSLAPKRAGGVNEQYF.

This clonotype was detected many times. The chain carries TRBV5-5 and TRBJ2-5; D may be TRBD1 (5 bases). CDR1 is SGHKS, CDR2 YYEKEE, per germline (reference sequence). The CDR3 consists of 13 residues. The V end was cut by 4 bases, the J end by 4 bases, with 11 bases between. The CDR3 DNA reads TGTGCCAGCAGCAGCAGGGTTGGAGAGACCCAGTACTTC. Translating gives CASSSRVGETQYF.

With respect to this clonotype: This may come from a read error, since a much larger clone is one base off. The chain is built from TRBV10-3 and TRBJ2-1, with D unresolved. Germline V gives CDR1 ENHRY, CDR2 SYGVKD. The CDR3 sequence is 14 residues long. The CDR3 loop is CAISSTAAYNGQFF. CDR3 in DNA: TGTGCCATCAGTAGCACCGCGGCCTACAATGGGCAGTTCTTC.

This clonotype was seen repeatedly, ten times or more. The J gene is TRBJ2-7, the V gene TRBV5-6; 10 positions agree with TRBD2. The length of the CDR3 is 14 residues. CDR1 and CDR2 (germline): SGHDT, YYEEEE. V trimming: 1 base; J trimming: 6 bases; junction bases outside the gene matches: 4. Here the CDR3 DNA reads TGTGCCAGCAGCTTGACTAGCGGGGCCGCCGAGCAGTACTTC. The encoded protein is CASSLTSGAAEQYF.

This clonotype was detected only once. A much larger clone lies a single base off, so this may be a read error. J is TRBJ2-7 and V is TRBV28; D call uncertain. The germline V gene encodes CDR1 MDHEN and CDR2 SYDVKM. The CDR3 has 12 amino acids. The chain's CDR3 is CVSSPNQYEQYF. CDR3 DNA sequence: TGTGTCAGCAGTCCCAACCAGTACGAGCAGTACTTC.

As concerns this clonotype: Since no conserved phenylalanine or tryptophan closes the CDR3, a read error is the likely cause. V is TRBV7-2 and J is TRBJ2-5; D assignment may be TRBD1 or TRBD2 (5 bases each). This CDR3 is 15 amino acids long. Germline CDR1 is SGHTA and CDR2 is FQGNSA. V lost 6 bases and J 4 bases, leaving 18 bases between the germline ends. CDR3 bases: TGTGCCAGCAGTACGGGGACCGCCTACGGAGAGACCCAGTACTGC. Translation: CASSTGTAYGETQYC.

This clonotype has just a few counts. The genes are TRBV2 and TRBJ2-1, with D possibly being TRBD2 (6 bases). This CDR3 comprises 16 residues. CDR1 is SNHLY and CDR2 is FYNNEI in the germline V gene. Trimming took off 8 bases at V and 8 bases at J, with 25 bases between the two ends. CDR3: CASDRRDGNNLDEQFF. The CDR3 bases are TGTGCCAGCGACCGGAGGGACGGGAACAACTTGGATGAGCAGTTCTTC.

This clonotype showed up just a few times. The rearrangement joins TRBV18 to TRBJ2-1, with 8 bases aligning to TRBD2. Germline lookup yields CDR1 KGHSH and CDR2 LQKENI. J gave up 6 bases and V 6 bases, and 13 bases lay outside the gene matches. The CDR3 extends over 16 amino acids. CDR3 sequence (DNA): TGTGCCAGCTCGCCTACCAGCCCCCTAGCGGGCAATGAGCAGTTCTTC. It codes for CASSPTSPLAGNEQFF.

This clonotype was recorded many times. The CDR3 sequence: CASKFGGETQYF. CDR3 DNA: TGTGCCAGCAAGTTTGGGGGTGAGACCCAGTACTTC. The chain carries TRBV3-1 and TRBJ2-5; D is tentatively TRBD1 or TRBD2 (5 bases each). V lost 7 bases and J 5 bases, leaving 11 bases between the germline ends. The CDR3 is made up of 12 amino acids. Germline V gives CDR1 LGHDT, CDR2 YNNKEL (reference sequence).

This chain connects TRBV30 to TRBJ2-4; 7 bases fit TRBD1. The end of the DNA fits TRBJ2-5 better, so the J call may be wrong. Germline V gives CDR1 GTSNPN, CDR2 SVGIG (reference sequence). This CDR3 is 14 amino acids long. CDR3 sequence: CAWSKFGTEETQYF. The CDR3 bases are TGTGCCTGGAGTAAGTTTGGGACAGAAGAGACCCAGTACTTC.

This clonotype was counted a few times. V and J are TRBV3-1 and TRBJ2-6; unclear D gene. CDR3 length: 12 residues. V was clipped by 11 bases and J by 2 bases, with 7 bases between them. Germline CDR1 and CDR2: LGHDT and YNNKEL (reference sequence). CDR3 sequence: CASGPGANVLTF. As DNA, the CDR3 is TGTGCCTCTGGACCTGGGGCCAACGTCCTGACTTTC.

In its sample, this clonotype was seen a few times. The chain has TRBV28 and TRBJ2-2, with D maybe TRBD2 (5 bases). This CDR3 region has 15 residues. V was cut by 5 bases and J by 4 bases, with 14 bases left in between. Looked up from germline, CDR1 is MDHEN and CDR2 is SYDVKM. Here the CDR3 reads CASSLTRVGTGELFF. The CDR3, as DNA: TGTGCCAGCAGTCTAACGAGGGTTGGCACCGGGGAGCTGTTTTTT.

V and J are TRBV5-1 and TRBJ2-3; no definite D call. The V end lost 0 bases, the J end lost 5 bases, and 7 bases lay between the germline ends. Germline assignment: CDR1 SGHRS and CDR2 YFSETQ. There are 13 residues in the CDR3. The CDR3 DNA is TGCGCCAGCAGCTTGGGATATATAGATACGCAGTATTTT. Protein: CASSLGYIDTQYF.

This clonotype was recorded at least ten times. The V gene is TRBV20-1, the J gene TRBJ2-1, with 13 nucleotides matching TRBD2. The V gene end was trimmed by 0 bases and the J gene end by 7 bases; junction bases not matched to a gene: 9. Germline V gene sequence: CDR1 DFQATT, CDR2 SNEGSKA (reference sequence). This CDR3 has 17 amino acids. CDR3: CSARDRKLAGGPNEQFF. In nucleotides, the CDR3 is TGCAGTGCTAGAGATAGGAAACTAGCGGGAGGGCCGAATGAGCAGTTCTTC.